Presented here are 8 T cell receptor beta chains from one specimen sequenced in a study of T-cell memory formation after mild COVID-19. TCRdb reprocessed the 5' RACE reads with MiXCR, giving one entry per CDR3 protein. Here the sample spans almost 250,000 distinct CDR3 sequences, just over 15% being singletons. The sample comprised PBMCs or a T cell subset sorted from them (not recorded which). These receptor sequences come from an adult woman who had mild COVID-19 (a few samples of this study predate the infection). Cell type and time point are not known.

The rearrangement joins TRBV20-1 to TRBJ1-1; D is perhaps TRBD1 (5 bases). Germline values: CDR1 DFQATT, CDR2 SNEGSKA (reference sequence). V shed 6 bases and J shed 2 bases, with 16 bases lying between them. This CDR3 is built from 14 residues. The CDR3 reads CSATPGRGNTEAFF. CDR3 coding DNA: TGCAGTGCGACTCCGGGACGGGGAAACACTGAAGCTTTCTTT.

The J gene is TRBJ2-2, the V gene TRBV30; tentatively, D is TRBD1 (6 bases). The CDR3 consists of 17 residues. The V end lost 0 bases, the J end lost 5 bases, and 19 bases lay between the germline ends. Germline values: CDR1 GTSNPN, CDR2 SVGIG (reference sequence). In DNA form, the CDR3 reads TGTGCCTGGAGTGTAGTCAGACAGGCCTGGAGGACCGGGGAGCTGTTTTTT. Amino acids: CAWSVVRQAWRTGELFF.

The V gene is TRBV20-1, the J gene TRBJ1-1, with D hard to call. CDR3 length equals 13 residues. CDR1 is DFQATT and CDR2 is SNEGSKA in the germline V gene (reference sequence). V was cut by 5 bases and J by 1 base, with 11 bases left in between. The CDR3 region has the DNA TGCAGTGCTGGTCTAACGTCGAACACTGAAGCTTTCTTT. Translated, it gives CSAGLTSNTEAFF.

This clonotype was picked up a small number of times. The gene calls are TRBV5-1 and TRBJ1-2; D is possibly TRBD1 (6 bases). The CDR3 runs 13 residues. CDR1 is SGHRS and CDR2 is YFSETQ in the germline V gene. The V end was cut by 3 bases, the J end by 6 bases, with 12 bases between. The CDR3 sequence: CASSWQGINGYTF. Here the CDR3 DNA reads TGCGCCAGCAGCTGGCAGGGGATTAATGGCTACACCTTC.

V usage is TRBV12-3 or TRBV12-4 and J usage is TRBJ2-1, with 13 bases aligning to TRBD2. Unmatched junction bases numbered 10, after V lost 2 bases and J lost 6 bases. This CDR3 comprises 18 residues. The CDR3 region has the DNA TGTGCCAGCAGTTTACAGACTAGCGGGAGGTCCCCCCCCAATGAGCAGTTCTTC. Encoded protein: CASSLQTSGRSPPNEQFF.

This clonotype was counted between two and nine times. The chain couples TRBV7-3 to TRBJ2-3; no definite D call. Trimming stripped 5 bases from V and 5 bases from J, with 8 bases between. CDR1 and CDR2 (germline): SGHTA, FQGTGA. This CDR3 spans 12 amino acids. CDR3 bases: TGTGCCAGCAGCCCGATTCGAGATACGCAGTATTTT. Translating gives CASSPIRDTQYF.

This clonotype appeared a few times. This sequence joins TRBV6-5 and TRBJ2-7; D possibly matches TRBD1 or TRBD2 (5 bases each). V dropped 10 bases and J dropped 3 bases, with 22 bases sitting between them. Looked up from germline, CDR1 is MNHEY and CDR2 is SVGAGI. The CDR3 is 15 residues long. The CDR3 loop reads CATTRGQGAGYEQYF. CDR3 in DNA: TGTGCCACCACAAGGGGTCAGGGAGCAGGCTACGAGCAGTACTTC.

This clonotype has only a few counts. The CDR3 protein is CASSPAGQGAPAYGYTF. In DNA, the CDR3 is TGTGCCAGCAGTCCCGCGGGACAGGGGGCACCAGCCTATGGCTACACCTTC. This sequence joins TRBV12-3 or TRBV12-4 and TRBJ1-2; 12 bases align to TRBD1. V dropped 5 bases and J dropped 4; count of bases not matched to a gene: 11. The CDR3 consists of 17 residues.